Listed here are 9 T cell receptor beta chains from one sample, sequenced in a study of early T cells in non-severe SARS-CoV-2 infection. TCRdb reprocessed the 5' RACE reads with MiXCR, giving one entry per CDR3 protein. In the table there are 30,000 to 40,000 distinct CDR3 sequences, around 4.6% of which are singletons. The sample was whole blood. These TCRs come from an adult who was a healthcare worker with PCR-confirmed SARS-CoV-2 infection or an uninfected control (not recorded which).

This clonotype was recorded many times. The V call is TRBV5-6, the J call TRBJ2-2; the D gene is possibly TRBD1 (6 bases). CDR1 and CDR2 (germline): SGHDT, YYEEEE. This CDR3 has 15 amino acids. Trimming shortened V by 7 bases and J by 1 base, and 14 bases separated the two germline ends. The CDR3 region has the DNA TGTGCCAGCGGCGTACAGGGCTTGAACACCGGGGAGCTGTTTTTT. Residues: CASGVQGLNTGELFF. The variable domain in full, completed from reference TRBV5-6 and TRBJ2-2, reads DAGVTQSPTHLIKTRGQQVTLRCSPKSGHDTVSWYQQALGQGPQFIFQYYEEEERQRGNFPDRFSGHQFPNYSSELNVNALLLGDSALYLCASGVQGLNTGELFFGEGSRLTVL.

The J gene is TRBJ2-7, the V gene TRBV7-9; possibly TRBD1 for D (6 bases). The J call could be wrong; TRBJ2-1 is a better fit for the DNA end. The germline CDR1 and CDR2 sequences are SEHNR and FQNEAQ (reference sequence). The CDR3 extends over 14 amino acids. Here the CDR3 reads CASSPGTIGYEQFF. The CDR3 DNA is TGTGCCAGCAGCCCCGGGACAATAGGCTACGAGCAGTTCTTC.

The table lists this clonotype with many counts. The chain uses TRBV15 and TRBJ2-1; D call uncertain. The CDR3 loop spans 15 amino acids. V lost 8 bases and J lost 4, with 18 bases in between. Germline CDR1 reads LNHNV; CDR2 reads YYDKDF (reference sequence). CDR3 DNA: TGTGCCACCTCCCGGCCGAGCGAATCGTACAATGAGCAGTTCTTC. Translated: CATSRPSESYNEQFF. The full variable domain, rest sourced from reference TRBV15 and TRBJ2-1, is DAMVIQNPRYQVTQFGKPVTLSCSQTLNHNVMYWYQQKSSQAPKLLFHYYDKDFNNEADTPDNFQSRRPNTSFCFLDIRSPGLGDTAMYLCATSRPSESYNEQFFGPGTRLTVL.

This clonotype was seen at least ten times. V and J are TRBV3-1 and TRBJ2-3; 10 bases match TRBD1. This CDR3 spans 17 amino acids. Germline CDR1 is LGHDT and CDR2 is YNNKEL (reference sequence). The V and J ends lost 1 base and 1 base, in that order; junction bases with no gene match: 5. CDR3 amino acids: CASSQARGTGGTDTQYF. The CDR3 DNA sequence: TGTGCCAGCAGCCAAGCCCGAGGGACAGGGGGCACAGATACGCAGTATTTT.

This clonotype has at least ten counts. This sequence joins TRBV28 and TRBJ1-2; D may be TRBD1 (6 bases). In germline, CDR1 is MDHEN, CDR2 SYDVKM. V was trimmed by 4 bases and J by 3 bases, leaving 15 bases between them. This CDR3 comprises 15 residues. CDR3 sequence: CASSSPQGSDYGYTF. The DNA for the CDR3 is TGTGCCAGCAGTTCCCCACAGGGATCCGACTATGGCTACACCTTC.

This clonotype was seen repeatedly, ten times or more. V usage is TRBV13 and J usage is TRBJ2-7, with 10 bases fitting TRBD2. V gave up 5 bases and J gave up 4 bases; unmatched junction bases: 8. The CDR3 runs 15 residues. Germline CDR1 PRHDT, CDR2 FYEKMQ (reference sequence). CDR3 in DNA: TGTGCCAGCAGCAGAGATAGCGGGGGGCAGTACGAGCAGTACTTC. Translation: CASSRDSGGQYEQYF.

In its sample, this clonotype was seen many times. The chain is built from TRBV6-1 and TRBJ2-1, with D perhaps TRBD1 or TRBD2 (5 bases each). CDR3 length: 18 amino acids. V lost 3 bases and J 1 base, leaving 19 bases between the germline ends. The germline V gene has CDR1 MNHNS and CDR2 SASEGT. The CDR3 sequence is CASSDVKFVGESYNEQFF. The CDR3 nucleotides read TGTGCCAGCAGTGACGTTAAGTTTGTGGGGGAGTCCTACAATGAGCAGTTCTTC.

This clonotype showed up many times. The V gene is TRBV9, the J gene TRBJ2-7; 9 nucleotides line up with TRBD2. Germline-derived CDR1 and CDR2 are SGDLS and YYNGEE. The length of the CDR3 is 15 residues. The ends lost 0 bases at V and 0 bases at J; junction bases unmatched: 1. The CDR3 nucleotides are TGTGCCAGCAGCGTAGGTAGCGGGAGCTCCTACGAGCAGTACTTC. Its protein is CASSVGSGSSYEQYF.

This clonotype was observed at least ten times. The chain joins TRBV25-1 to TRBJ2-7; D call uncertain. The germline CDR1 and CDR2 sequences are MGHDK and SYGVNS. The V end was cut by 3 bases, the J end by 7 bases, with 13 bases between. The CDR3 spans 13 residues. DNA of the CDR3: TGTGCCAGCAGTGATGTAGGAGTGTGGGAGCAGTACTTC. It encodes CASSDVGVWEQYF.